This T cell receptor beta chain was recovered during a study of OX40 agonist ivuxolimab in advanced cancers. General observations from the study: Part of the nonresponder group also had normalized T-cell clonal expansion that was low.

Sequencing used immunoSEQ multiplex PCR; TCRdb keeps in-frame clones, though not all of them. The table records approximately 20,000 clones, about 83% of them present only once. The CDR3 length is 16 residues. In germline, CDR1 is WSHSY, CDR2 SAAADI. V gave up 5 bases and J gave up 7 bases, with 23 bases separating them. In regard to this clone: Its target is not known.

The material was CD4+ or CD8+ T cells sorted from blood, obtained in a trial of the OX40 agonist ivuxolimab. This sequence originates from an adult with an advanced solid tumor such as melanoma, head and neck, liver or kidney cancer. The chain uses TRBV10-2 and TRBJ2-5; D may be TRBD1 or TRBD2 (5 bases each). CDR3 sequence (DNA): TGCGCCAGCAGTTTGCAATTAATGACTGAGAGGGGGACCCAGTACTTC. It encodes CASSLQLMTERGTQYF.